These T cell receptor beta chains were read from a single sample in a study of monozygotic twins with inflammatory bowel disease. TCRdb reprocessed the 5' RACE reads and reports one entry per CDR3 protein, with no DNA. Recorded here are under 200,000 distinct CDR3 sequences; the top ten clones represent 2% to 3%. The sequencing sample was made of blood. The receptor source for this set is a human donor with ulcerative colitis or Crohn's disease, or a healthy co-twin of an affected twin (not recorded which). CDR3s include the opening cysteine and the closing phenylalanine or tryptophan.

j_call v_call cdr3_aa
TRBJ1-3 TRBV7-2 CASSPQDRGGGNTIYF
TRBJ2-1 TRBV4-2 CASSRGGRSNNEQFF
TRBJ2-5 TRBV5-1 CASNPLGGGRETQYF
TRBJ2-2 TRBV6-4 CASSRGQGAGELFF
TRBJ2-1 TRBV24-1 CATSDRVGLAGGWYNEEFF
TRBJ2-6 TRBV2 CASSENVRANVLTF
TRBJ1-2 TRBV20-1 CSANSGTGSYGYTF
TRBJ1-6 TRBV6-1 CASSENMASYSPLHF
TRBJ1-4 TRBV15 CATADRGNEKLFF
TRBJ1-2 TRBV27 CASSLSGGRFGYTF
TRBJ1-6 TRBV12-3/TRBV12-4 CASSWAGYNSPLHF
TRBJ2-3 TRBV5-1 CASSLTGWDTQYF
TRBJ2-6 TRBV20-1 CSASRDRGFPGANVLTF
TRBJ1-5 TRBV6-2/TRBV6-3 CASRLRGSNQPQHF
TRBJ2-7 TRBV12-3/TRBV12-4 CASSLAGRAYEQYF
TRBJ2-1 TRBV27 CASSWTSGSYNEQFF
TRBJ2-1 TRBV20-1 CSASYRTRSYNEQFF
TRBJ2-7 TRBV29-1 CSGSSGVEQYF
TRBJ2-1 TRBV20-1 CSAALAAGAYNEQFF
TRBJ2-2 TRBV10-3 CAISEAGYTGELFF
TRBJ1-2 TRBV20-1 CSARLLKTGTGRTNYGYTF
TRBJ2-3 TRBV12-3/TRBV12-4 CASTLPSTDTQYF
TRBJ2-5 TRBV9 CASSSPRGGRETQYF
TRBJ1-1 TRBV7-6 CASSLGTGTLGTEAFF
TRBJ2-1 TRBV6-2/TRBV6-3 CASSYGGEQFF
TRBJ1-2 TRBV5-1 CASSPGTGMMGGYTF
TRBJ2-3 TRBV20-1 CSVHSGGAYYF
TRBJ2-5 TRBV29-1 CSATATPQGETQYF
TRBJ2-1 TRBV5-1 CASSYNNPDNEQFF
TRBJ2-3 TRBV5-1 CASSLGVVSTDTQYF
TRBJ2-1 TRBV5-1 CASSILAGGHSYNEQFF
TRBJ2-1 TRBV27 CASSFNRGPYNEQFF
TRBJ2-2 TRBV7-7 CASSSLVGTGELFF
TRBJ2-5 TRBV2 CASSEIAGTQETQYF
TRBJ2-1 TRBV19 CASNAGFYNEQFF
TRBJ1-4 TRBV4-1 CASSDRPNRSMDTNEKLFF
TRBJ2-5 TRBV6-5 CASSSLAGVYETQYF
TRBJ1-1 TRBV12-3/TRBV12-4 CASSLERGLAEAFF
TRBJ2-7 TRBV27 CASSLRGDYYEQYF
TRBJ2-5 TRBV5-4 CASSLAEGQETQYF
TRBJ1-5 TRBV5-1 CASSLGPPGIGQPQHF
TRBJ2-5 TRBV4-2 CASSPKSGPGETQYF
TRBJ2-7 TRBV7-3 CASSPDGTGGYEQYF
TRBJ1-4 TRBV7-9 CASSLPLQNNEKLFF
TRBJ1-1 TRBV28 CASSEPTGGNTEAFF
TRBJ2-1 TRBV4-2 CASSPTRGGLAGPLVVF
TRBJ1-4 TRBV7-2 CASSPGQGGEKLFF
TRBJ1-1 TRBV9 CASSRRQDMNTEAFF
TRBJ2-7 TRBV27 CASSFGGGTYEQYF
TRBJ2-1 TRBV29-1 CSVVFILGGPSSYNEQFF
TRBJ1-1 TRBV5-6 CASSSVAEAFF
TRBJ2-3 TRBV5-6 CASSLGSGSADTQYF
TRBJ2-5 TRBV5-1 CASSHGQAPPEETQYF
TRBJ1-2 TRBV12-3/TRBV12-4 CASSLRAGGYGYTF
TRBJ2-3 TRBV7-2 CASSLGADPRTDTQYF
TRBJ2-4 TRBV27 CASSPIEGVALLAKNIQYF
TRBJ2-7 TRBV5-6 CASSLADSADSYEQYF
TRBJ1-4 TRBV5-1 CASSLEGLNEKLFF
TRBJ2-3 TRBV2 CASTTPGTHFTDTQYF
TRBJ2-5 TRBV5-1 CASRLPSGGAETQYF